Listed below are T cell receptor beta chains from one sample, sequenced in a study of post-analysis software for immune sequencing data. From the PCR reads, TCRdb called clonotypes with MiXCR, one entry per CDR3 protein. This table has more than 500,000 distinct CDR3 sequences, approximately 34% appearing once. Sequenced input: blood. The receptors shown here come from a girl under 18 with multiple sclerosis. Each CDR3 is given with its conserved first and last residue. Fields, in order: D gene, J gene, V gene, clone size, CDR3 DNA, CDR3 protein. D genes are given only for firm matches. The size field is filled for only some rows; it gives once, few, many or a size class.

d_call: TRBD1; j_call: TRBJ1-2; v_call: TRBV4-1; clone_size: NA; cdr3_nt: TGCGCCAGCAGCCCAATACTGACAGGGGTGCGTGATGGCTACACCTTC; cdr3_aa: CASSPILTGVRDGYTF
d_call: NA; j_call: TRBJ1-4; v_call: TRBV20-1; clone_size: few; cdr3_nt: TGCAGTGCTACCCAGAGAACCGTAAGGGGCCATAATGAAAAACTGTTTTTT; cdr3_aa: CSATQRTVRGHNEKLFF
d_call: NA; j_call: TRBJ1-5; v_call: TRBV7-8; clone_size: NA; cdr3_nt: TGTGCCAGCAGCCCCTGGGTAGGGGCAGCCGAGATCCAGCCCCAGCATTTT; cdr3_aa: CASSPWVGAAEIQPQHF
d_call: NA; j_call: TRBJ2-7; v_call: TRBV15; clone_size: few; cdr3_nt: TGTGCCACCAGCAGAGGGAATCAGGTGTACGAGCAGTACTTC; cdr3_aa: CATSRGNQVYEQYF
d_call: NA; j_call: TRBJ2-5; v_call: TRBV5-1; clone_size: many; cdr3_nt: TGCGCCAGCAGCCAAGGCAAGCAGACCCAGTACTTC; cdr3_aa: CASSQGKQTQYF
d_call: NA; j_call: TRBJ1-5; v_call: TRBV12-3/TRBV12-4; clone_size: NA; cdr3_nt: TGTGCCAGCAGTTTCGGCAGGGGTTATCAGCCCCAGCATTTT; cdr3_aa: CASSFGRGYQPQHF
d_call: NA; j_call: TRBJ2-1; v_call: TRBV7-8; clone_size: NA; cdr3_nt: TGTGCCAGCAGCCATAGGGGTCGACAATATGAGCAGTTCTTC; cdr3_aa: CASSHRGRQYEQFF
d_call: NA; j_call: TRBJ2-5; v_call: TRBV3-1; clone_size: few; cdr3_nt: TGTGCCAGCAGCCAAGATTTTCGGGAGACCCAGTACTTC; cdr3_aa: CASSQDFRETQYF
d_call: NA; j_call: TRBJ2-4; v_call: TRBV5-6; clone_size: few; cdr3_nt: TGTGCCAGCAGCTTATGGGGGAAGCCTCCCAAAAACATTCAGTACTTC; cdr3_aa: CASSLWGKPPKNIQYF
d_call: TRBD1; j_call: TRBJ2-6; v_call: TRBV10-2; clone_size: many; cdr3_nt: TGCGCCAGCACTCGGACAGGCCGGGGCTCTGGGGCCAACGTCCTGACTTTC; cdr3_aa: CASTRTGRGSGANVLTF
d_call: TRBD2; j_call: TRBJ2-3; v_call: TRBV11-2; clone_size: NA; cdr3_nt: TGTGCCAGCAGTTCGAGCGGGGTCACAAATACGCAGTATTTT; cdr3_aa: CASSSSGVTNTQYF
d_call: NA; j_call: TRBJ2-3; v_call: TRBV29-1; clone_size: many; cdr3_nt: TGCAGCGCTGCCGGGGGAACCCGCACAGATACGCAGTATTTT; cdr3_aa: CSAAGGTRTDTQYF
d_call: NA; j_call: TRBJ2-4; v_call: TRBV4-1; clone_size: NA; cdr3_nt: TGCGCCAGCAGCCACCTCTGGATAGCCAAAAACATTCAGTACTTC; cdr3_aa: CASSHLWIAKNIQYF
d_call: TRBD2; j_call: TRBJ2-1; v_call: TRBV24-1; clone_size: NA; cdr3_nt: TGTGCCACCAGTCCAGGCCGGGGGGGATCCTACAATGAGCAGTTCTTC; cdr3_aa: CATSPGRGGSYNEQFF
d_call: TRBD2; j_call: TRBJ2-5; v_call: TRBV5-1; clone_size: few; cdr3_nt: TGCGCCAGCAGGCTAGTACAGACTAGCGGGGGGCCCACGGTGGGCCAAGAGACCCAGTACTTC; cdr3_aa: CASRLVQTSGGPTVGQETQYF
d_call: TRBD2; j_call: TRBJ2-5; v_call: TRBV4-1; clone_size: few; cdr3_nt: TGCGCCAGCAGCCAAGGCGGATACCGGACTAGCGGGGGCGAAGAGACCCAGTACTTC; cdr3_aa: CASSQGGYRTSGGEETQYF
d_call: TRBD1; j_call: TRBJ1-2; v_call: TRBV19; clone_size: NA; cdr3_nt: TGTGCCAGTAAGGAGGGGGCCTCCTATGGCTACACCTTC; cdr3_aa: CASKEGASYGYTF
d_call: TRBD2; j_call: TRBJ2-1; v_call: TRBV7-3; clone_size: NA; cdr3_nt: TGTGCCAGCAGCTTAATGGCTAGCGGGGGGGCTAATGAGCAGTTCTTC; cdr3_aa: CASSLMASGGANEQFF